The 13 T cell receptor beta chains in this list originate from one sample, sequenced in a study of CXCR3-negative and CXCR3-positive naive CD8 T cells. 5' RACE that incorporated UMI labels was used to prepare the TRB cDNA libraries. No DNA is given; TCRdb re-called the 5' RACE reads and lists each CDR3 protein once. The table lists 50,000 to 60,000 distinct CDR3 sequences, with about 0.43% in the top ten. Sequencing was performed on naive CXCR3- CD8+ T cells from blood. As to subset: CD45RO-CCR7+CD27+CD95- naive CD8+ T cells lacking CXCR3 (TNR3-). The source of these receptors is a human donor in good health. Some clones in this sample may be carry-over from other donors' samples.

The chain has TRBV6-2 or TRBV6-3 and TRBJ2-1; TCRdb reports TRBD2, a call that lacks DNA to check it against. This CDR3 region has 14 residues. Germline loops: CDR1 MNHEY, CDR2 SVGEGT. CDR3 region: CASSYSAGGNEQFF.

This sequence joins TRBV7-2 and TRBJ2-7; TCRdb's D call, TRBD2, is unchecked because there is no DNA. The CDR3 spans 14 residues. Looked up from germline, CDR1 is SGHTA and CDR2 is FQGNSA. This CDR3 is CASSGAGLSYEQYF.

V gene TRBV9 combines with J gene TRBJ2-3; the TCRdb D gene call, TRBD2, has no DNA to confirm it. The CDR3 totals 16 residues. Germline V CDR1 and CDR2: SGDLS, YYNGEE. The CDR3 reads CASTKTRDWHTDTQYF.

The chain links TRBV20-1 to TRBJ2-1; TCRdb outputs TRBD1, but without DNA this stays unchecked. CDR3 length: 14 residues. Germline V gene sequence: CDR1 DFQATT, CDR2 SNEGSKA (reference sequence). Here the CDR3 reads CSASPTATTGEQFF.

The CDR3 sequence: CASSGQGAAYF. The chain uses TRBV5-4 and TRBJ2-5; TCRdb outputs TRBD1, but without DNA this stays unchecked. The germline CDR1 and CDR2 sequences are SGHNT and YYREEE (reference sequence). CDR3 length: 11 amino acids.

The V gene is TRBV2, the J gene TRBJ2-5; TCRdb calls TRBD1, which cannot be checked without DNA. The CDR3 sequence is 13 residues long. The germline gives CDR1 SNHLY, CDR2 FYNNEI. The CDR3 sequence: CASSDWGMETQYF.

The CDR3 region is CASSEYPGNEQFF. The chain combines TRBV7-3 with TRBJ2-1; the TRBD1 assignment by TCRdb is unverifiable without DNA. This CDR3 is 13 amino acids long. CDR1 is SGHTA and CDR2 is FQGTGA in the germline V gene.

The genes are TRBV7-9 and TRBJ2-5; TCRdb calls TRBD2, which cannot be checked without DNA. The CDR3 contains 16 residues. The V gene's germline CDR1 is SEHNR and CDR2 FQNEAQ (reference sequence). CDR3 residues: CASSSNGDFHRETQYF.

V gene TRBV7-9 combines with J gene TRBJ2-5; the TRBD1 assignment by TCRdb is unverifiable without DNA. The CDR3 has 15 residues. CDR1 SEHNR and CDR2 FQNEAQ come from the germline V gene (reference sequence). The CDR3 reads CASSPLDRARETQYF.

The J gene is TRBJ2-4, the V gene TRBV29-1; the D gene TCRdb calls, TRBD1, cannot be checked with no DNA. Looked up from germline, CDR1 is SQVTM and CDR2 is ANQGSEA. The length of the CDR3 is 15 residues. CDR3 loop: CSVGGRDLAKNIQYF.

J is TRBJ2-7 and V is TRBV29-1; without DNA, the TCRdb call of TRBD2 cannot be checked. Per germline, CDR1 SQVTM and CDR2 ANQGSEA. This CDR3 has 13 residues. The CDR3 loop is CSVERGQNYEQYF.

V usage is TRBV12-3 or TRBV12-4 and J usage is TRBJ1-1; TCRdb picks TRBD1, but there is no DNA to check that call. This CDR3 spans 14 amino acids. This CDR3 reads CASSLGGGGTEAFF.

The chain has TRBV29-1 and TRBJ2-3; TCRdb selects TRBD1, and the lack of DNA leaves this call unchecked. In germline, CDR1 is SQVTM, CDR2 ANQGSEA. This CDR3 comprises 17 residues. This CDR3 is CSVEKEDRGAYRDTQYF.